Each of the 28 T cell receptor beta chains below was sequenced from the same sample in a study of response to subunit inactivated influenza vaccine. TCRdb re-called the RT-PCR reads through MiXCR, storing one row per CDR3 protein. The sample yields about 530,000 distinct CDR3 sequences, approximately 10% seen once. The sample here was PBMCs from blood, taken on the day of vaccination. These receptor sequences come from a man between 45 and 60 years old who received an inactivated influenza vaccine.

J is TRBJ2-7 and V is TRBV10-3; 8 nucleotides agree with TRBD2. The length of the CDR3 is 20 residues. Trimming cost V 6 bases and J 0 bases; bases outside gene matches: 22. Germline CDR1 reads ENHRY; CDR2 reads SYGVKD. The CDR3 sequence: CAISAGIRRREGQSSYEQYF. In nucleotides, the CDR3 is TGTGCCATCAGCGCAGGCATCAGGAGACGGGAGGGCCAGAGCTCCTACGAGCAGTACTTC.

This clonotype came up a few times. The chain couples TRBV28 to TRBJ2-7; 7 bases map to TRBD2. Germline V gives CDR1 MDHEN, CDR2 SYDVKM. V gave up 8 bases and J gave up 2 bases; unmatched junction bases: 9. CDR3 length equals 14 residues. The CDR3 DNA is TGTGCCAGCGAGAGCGGGGAGGGCCCCTACGAGCAGTACTTC. It codes for CASESGEGPYEQYF.

This clonotype has only a few counts. The chain recombines TRBV30 with TRBJ2-5; unclear D gene. Looked up from germline, CDR1 is GTSNPN and CDR2 is SVGIG (reference sequence). V was clipped by 0 bases and J by 2 bases, with 10 bases between them. The CDR3 spans 14 residues. CDR3 residues: CAWSVSRLQETQYF. In nucleotides, the CDR3 is TGTGCCTGGAGTGTATCGAGACTTCAAGAGACCCAGTACTTC. The entire variable domain, with the rest obtained from reference TRBV30 and TRBJ2-5, is as follows: SQTIHQWPATLVQPVGSPLSLECTVEGTSNPNLYWYRQAAGRGLQLLFYSVGIGQISSEVPQNLSASRPQDRQFILSSKKLLLSDSGFYLCAWSVSRLQETQYFGPGTRLLVL.

The V gene is TRBV5-1, the J gene TRBJ1-3; D not certain. The germline CDR1 and CDR2 sequences are SGHRS and YFSETQ. The CDR3 covers 15 residues. V was cut by 0 bases and J by 0 bases, with 7 bases left in between. The CDR3 DNA is TGCGCCAGCAGCTTGGGAACACGCTCTGGAAACACCATATATTTT. As protein: CASSLGTRSGNTIYF.

This rearrangement joins TRBV27 to TRBJ2-1; TRBD1 agrees at 7 bases. The CDR3 contains 16 residues. J gave up 2 bases and V 2 bases, and 6 bases lay outside the gene matches. Germline V gives CDR1 MNHEY, CDR2 SMNVEV (reference sequence). The CDR3 here is CASSLNRGSPYNEQFF. The CDR3 DNA follows: TGTGCCAGCAGTTTAAACAGGGGATCCCCCTACAATGAGCAGTTCTTC.

In this sample, this clonotype turned up a few times. The CDR3 carries no conserved terminal phenylalanine or tryptophan, so it likely arises from a read error. The limits of the CDR3 on the DNA are not certain, so only TCRdb's listed CDR3 is given. This sequence joins TRBV11-2 and TRBJ2-1; whether TRBD2, the table's D call, matches the DNA was not checked. The CDR3 length is 14 residues, termini included. CDR1 is SGHAT, CDR2 FQNNGV, per germline. The CDR3 reads CASSLDRTSGRALL.

This clonotype appeared many times. This chain links TRBV5-1 with TRBJ2-3; D ambiguous. The CDR3 covers 13 residues. Trimming removed 0 bases from V and 4 bases from J, with 6 bases in between. Germline-derived CDR1 and CDR2 are SGHRS and YFSETQ. Here the CDR3 DNA reads TGCGCCAGCAGCTTGGTCAGGTCAGATACGCAGTATTTT. As protein: CASSLVRSDTQYF.

This clonotype was recorded many times. V gene TRBV18 combines with J gene TRBJ1-1; TRBD1 matches at 7 bases. Germline V gene lookup returns CDR1 KGHSH and CDR2 LQKENI. The ends lost 5 bases at V and 10 bases at J; junction bases unmatched: 16. The CDR3 is 15 residues long. CDR3 loop: CASSGQGVSHVGAFF. CDR3 nucleotide sequence: TGTGCCAGCTCAGGGCAGGGGGTTTCTCACGTTGGAGCTTTCTTT.

This clonotype showed up just a few times. This rearrangement joins TRBV28 to TRBJ2-7; 7 bases line up with TRBD1. Trimming at V came to 6 bases and at J to 0 bases, leaving 8 bases not matched to a gene. The CDR3 covers 15 residues. From germline, CDR1 is MDHEN and CDR2 SYDVKM. As DNA, the CDR3 is TGTGCCAGCAGATACGGGACAGCAAGCTCCTACGAGCAGTACTTC. Protein: CASRYGTASSYEQYF.

The V and J genes are TRBV5-8 and TRBJ1-1, with 9 nucleotides matching TRBD1. The CDR3 extends over 16 amino acids. V dropped 4 bases and J dropped 0; count of bases not matched to a gene: 7. The germline V gene has CDR1 SGHTS and CDR2 YDEGEE. The CDR3 coding sequence is TGTGCCAGCAGCGTGGACAGGGGCTACATGAACACTGAAGCTTTCTTT. Translation gives CASSVDRGYMNTEAFF.

This clonotype was counted between two and nine times. This chain joins TRBV7-9 and TRBJ2-7; TRBD2 matches 7 bases. Germline V gene lookup returns CDR1 SEHNR and CDR2 FQNEAQ (reference sequence). This CDR3 region has 15 residues. The J segment lost 2 bases and the V segment lost 1 base, leaving 5 bases of the junction unmatched. CDR3 sequence: CASSLVSGRTYEQYF. The DNA for the CDR3 is TGTGCCAGCAGCTTAGTTAGCGGGCGGACCTACGAGCAGTACTTC.

This clonotype was seen only a few times. The rearrangement joins TRBV20-1 to TRBJ1-2; weak D call: TRBD1 (5 bases). Germline V gives CDR1 DFQATT, CDR2 SNEGSKA (reference sequence). The CDR3 is 14 residues long. CDR3 DNA sequence: TGCAGCTCATCCCAGGGCCGGACTAACTATGGCTACACCTTC. This translates into CSSSQGRTNYGYTF.

This clonotype was recorded a few times. V is TRBV20-1 and J is TRBJ2-4, with a possible D match to TRBD1 (6 bases). Germline CDR1 and CDR2: DFQATT and SNEGSKA (reference sequence). The CDR3 is made up of 11 amino acids. The CDR3 DNA follows: TGCAGCCAGGAACAGGGTAACATTCAGTACTTC. Encoded protein: CSQEQGNIQYF.

V is TRBV5-8 and J is TRBJ1-4; D gene uncertain. From germline, CDR1 is SGHTS and CDR2 YDEGEE. The length of the CDR3 is 13 residues. Trimming took off 0 bases at V and 7 bases at J, with 7 bases between the two ends. CDR3 DNA: TGTGCCAGCAGCTTGGAAGGAGTTGAAAAACTGTTTTTT. Encoded protein: CASSLEGVEKLFF.

The rearrangement joins TRBV4-3 to TRBJ2-1; 13 bases are shared with TRBD2. With V trimmed by 0 bases and J by 7 bases, 6 bases remained unmatched. CDR1 and CDR2 (germline): LGHNA, YSLEER. This CDR3 has 17 residues. The CDR3 region has the DNA TGCGCCAGCAGCCAAGACTGGGGGACTAGCGGGATAAATGAGCAGTTCTTC. Its protein product is CASSQDWGTSGINEQFF.

The chain links TRBV28 to TRBJ2-1; TRBD2 aligns across 8 bases. The V gene's germline CDR1 is MDHEN and CDR2 SYDVKM. The CDR3 loop spans 15 amino acids. V lost 6 bases, J lost 6 bases, and 10 bases stayed unmatched. This CDR3 reads CASRTAGERSNEQFF. The CDR3, as DNA: TGTGCCAGCAGAACAGCGGGGGAGCGTAGCAATGAGCAGTTCTTC.

This clonotype was seen a few times. This sequence joins TRBV20-1 and TRBJ2-3; 10 nucleotides agree with TRBD2. V gave up 0 bases and J gave up 1 base; unmatched junction bases: 25. The CDR3 runs 23 residues. The germline V gene has CDR1 DFQATT and CDR2 SNEGSKA (reference sequence). CDR3 DNA sequence: TGCAGTGCTAGAGATTTGGGAAAGGGGACCCGACTAGCGGGTCCTTTAGGCACAGATACGCAGTATTTT. Amino acids: CSARDLGKGTRLAGPLGTDTQYF.

This clonotype was counted a few times. The CDR3, as DNA: TGTGCCAGCAGCCAAAGATATGGACTAGCGGGTACCTACGAGCAGTACTTC. It codes for CASSQRYGLAGTYEQYF. The chain recombines TRBV14 with TRBJ2-7; 11 bases fit TRBD2. V was pared by 2 bases and J by 2 bases, with 8 bases of the junction left unmatched. The CDR3 length is 17 residues. Germline V CDR1 and CDR2: SGHDN, FVKESK.

The chain has TRBV20-1 and TRBJ2-3; TRBD2 matches 8 bases. CDR1 DFQATT and CDR2 SNEGSKA come from the germline V gene (reference sequence). The V and J ends lost 1 base and 2 bases, in that order; junction bases with no gene match: 8. This CDR3 spans 16 amino acids. This CDR3 reads CSARVSSGGFTDTQYF. The CDR3 DNA reads as TGCAGTGCTAGAGTATCCAGCGGGGGTTTCACAGATACGCAGTATTTT.

This clonotype was detected a few times. The chain is built from TRBV5-1 and TRBJ2-2, with a possible D match to TRBD2 (5 bases). From germline, CDR1 is SGHRS and CDR2 YFSETQ. V was trimmed by 1 base and J by 5 bases, leaving 12 bases between them. CDR3 length: 15 residues. CDR3 protein: CASSLPWGDTGELFF. CDR3 coding DNA: TGCGCCAGCAGCTTGCCGTGGGGAGATACCGGGGAGCTGTTTTTT. Variable domain in full (rest from reference TRBV5-1 and TRBJ2-2): KAGVTQTPRYLIKTRGQQVTLSCSPISGHRSVSWYQQTPGQGLQFLFEYFSETQRNKGNFPGRFSGRQFSNSRSEMNVSTLELGDSALYLCASSLPWGDTGELFFGEGSRLTVL.

CDR3: CASNEQGSTDTQYF. The CDR3 coding sequence is TGTGCCAGCAACGAACAGGGGAGCACAGATACGCAGTATTTT. J is TRBJ2-3 and V is TRBV9; 7 nucleotides match TRBD1. V shed 6 bases and J 0 bases; nucleotides not matched to a gene: 4. CDR1 and CDR2 (germline): SGDLS, YYNGEE. The CDR3 loop spans 14 amino acids. The complete variable domain, with remaining parts taken from reference TRBV9 and TRBJ2-3, reads DSGVTQTPKHLITATGQRVTLRCSPRSGDLSVYWYQQSLDQGLQFLIQYYNGEERAKGNILERFSAQQFPDLHSELNLSSLELGDSALYFCASNEQGSTDTQYFGPGTRLTVL.

This clonotype was counted a few times. This sequence joins TRBV5-1 and TRBJ2-5; D gene unclear. The germline gives CDR1 SGHRS, CDR2 YFSETQ. V was clipped by 4 bases and J by 5 bases, with 15 bases between them. There are 14 residues in the CDR3. The CDR3 here is CASSASPPRETQYF. The CDR3 DNA reads as TGCGCCAGCAGCGCATCTCCACCCAGGGAGACCCAGTACTTC.

The rearrangement uses TRBV20-1 and TRBJ2-7, with TRBD1 matching 9 bases. Germline V gene data show CDR1 as DFQATT and CDR2 as SNEGSKA (reference sequence). V shed 1 base, J shed 4 bases, and the junction held 5 bases outside the gene matches. This CDR3 is built from 14 residues. DNA of the CDR3: TGCAGTGCTAGAGTTTTGACAGGGGGTTACGAGCAGTACTTC. As protein: CSARVLTGGYEQYF.

The chain uses TRBV20-1 and TRBJ2-3, with 8 bases lining up with TRBD2. The V gene end was trimmed by 2 bases and the J gene end by 5 bases; junction bases not matched to a gene: 15. Germline-derived CDR1 and CDR2 are DFQATT and SNEGSKA (reference sequence). This CDR3 is 17 amino acids long. In DNA, the CDR3 is TGCAGTGCTAGACGGGGACCAGCGGGGGAGTTGGGAGATACGCAGTATTTT. It translates to CSARRGPAGELGDTQYF.

This clonotype was picked up one time. The rearrangement links TRBV7-9 to TRBJ2-7; D perhaps matches TRBD1 (6 bases). This CDR3 has 13 residues. The germline gives CDR1 SEHNR, CDR2 FQNEAQ (reference sequence). V lost 8 bases and J 3 bases, leaving 14 bases between the germline ends. The CDR3 DNA reads TGTGCCAGCTTCGGACAGCAGGACTACGAGCAGTACTTC. Its translation: CASFGQQDYEQYF.

There are a few counts of this clonotype. This rearrangement joins TRBV4-2 to TRBJ2-3; 10 nucleotides align to TRBD1. The V and J ends lost 4 bases and 6 bases, in that order; junction bases with no gene match: 4. The V gene's germline CDR1 is LGHNA and CDR2 YNFKEQ. The length of the CDR3 is 14 residues. The CDR3 region has the DNA TGTGCCAGCAGCCCCAGGGGACAGGGGGATACGCAGTATTTT. This codes for CASSPRGQGDTQYF.

The chain links TRBV3-1 to TRBJ2-5; D gene unclear. The CDR3 consists of 15 residues. The germline V gene has CDR1 LGHDT and CDR2 YNNKEL (reference sequence). V lost 1 base, J lost 5 bases, and 14 bases lay in between. CDR3 nucleotides: TGTGCCAGCAGCCAAGCTCTAACAATCCGGGAGACCCAGTACTTC. Protein: CASSQALTIRETQYF.

Many counts were recorded for this clonotype. The genes are TRBV6-5 and TRBJ2-3; TRBD2 matches at 9 bases. The V and J ends lost 0 bases and 4 bases, in that order; junction bases with no gene match: 5. This CDR3 contains 16 residues. The V gene's germline CDR1 is MNHEY and CDR2 SVGAGI. CDR3 loop: CASSYSLAGTSDTQYF. The DNA of the CDR3 is TGTGCCAGCAGTTACTCTCTAGCGGGAACTTCAGATACGCAGTATTTT.